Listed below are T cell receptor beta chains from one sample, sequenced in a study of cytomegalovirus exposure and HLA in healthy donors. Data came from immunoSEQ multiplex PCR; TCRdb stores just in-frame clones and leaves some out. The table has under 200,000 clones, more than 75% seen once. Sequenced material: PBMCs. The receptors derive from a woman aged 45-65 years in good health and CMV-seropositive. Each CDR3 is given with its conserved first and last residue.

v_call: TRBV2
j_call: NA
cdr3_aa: CASSSQGASPGFSYEQYF

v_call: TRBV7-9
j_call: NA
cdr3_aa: CSSSTDRDSYEQYF

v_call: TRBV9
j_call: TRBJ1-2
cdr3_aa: CASSVVDRGGGYTF

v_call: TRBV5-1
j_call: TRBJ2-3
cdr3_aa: CASSGGTAYTDTQYF

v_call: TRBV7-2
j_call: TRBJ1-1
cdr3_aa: CASSVWDSTNTEAFF

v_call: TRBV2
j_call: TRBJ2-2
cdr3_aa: CASSVGLATGELFF

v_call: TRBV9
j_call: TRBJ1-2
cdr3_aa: CASSTGIGEMLYGYTF

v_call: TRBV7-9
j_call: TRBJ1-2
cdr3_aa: CASSAQGTLLYGYTF

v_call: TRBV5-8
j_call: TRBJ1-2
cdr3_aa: CASRPRDSLYGYTF

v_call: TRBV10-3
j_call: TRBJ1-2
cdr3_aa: CAISWTNREYDGYTF

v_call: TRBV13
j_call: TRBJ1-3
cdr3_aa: CASSRRQGYTIYF

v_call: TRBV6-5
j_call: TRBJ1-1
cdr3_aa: CASTEQGDNTEAFF

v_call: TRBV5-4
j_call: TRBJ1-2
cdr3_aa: CASSSGQGRDGYTF

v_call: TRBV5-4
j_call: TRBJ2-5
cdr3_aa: CASSPPGQGRETQYF

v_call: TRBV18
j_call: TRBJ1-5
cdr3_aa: CASSPSRADRQPQHF

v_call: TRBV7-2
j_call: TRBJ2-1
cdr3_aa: CASSLPAGTPHNEQFF

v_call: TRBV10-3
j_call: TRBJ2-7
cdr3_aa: CAMQPIHRELTYEQYF

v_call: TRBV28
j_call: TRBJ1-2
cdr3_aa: CASSFRGLGYGYTF

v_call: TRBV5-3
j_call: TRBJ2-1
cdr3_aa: CATIQRGSSYNEQFF

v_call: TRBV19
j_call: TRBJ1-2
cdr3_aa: CASSTGKPGTGGPGYTF

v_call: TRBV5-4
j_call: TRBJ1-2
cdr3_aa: CASSLSHRVEGYTF

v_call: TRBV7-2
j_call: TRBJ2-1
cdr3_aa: CASSLVRVGNEQFF

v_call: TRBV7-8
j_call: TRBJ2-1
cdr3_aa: CASSLWTSGGSDEQFF

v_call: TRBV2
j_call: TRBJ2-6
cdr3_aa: CASSLQGFSGANVLTF

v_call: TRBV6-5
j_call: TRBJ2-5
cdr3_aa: CASSQGKETQYF

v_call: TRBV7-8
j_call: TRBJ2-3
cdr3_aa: CASSLGRGGYTQYF

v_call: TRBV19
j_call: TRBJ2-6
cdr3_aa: CASSIGWAGANVLTF

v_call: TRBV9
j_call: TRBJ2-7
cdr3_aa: CASSVGRGTYEQYF

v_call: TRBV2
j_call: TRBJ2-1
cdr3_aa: CASKERVSYNEQFF